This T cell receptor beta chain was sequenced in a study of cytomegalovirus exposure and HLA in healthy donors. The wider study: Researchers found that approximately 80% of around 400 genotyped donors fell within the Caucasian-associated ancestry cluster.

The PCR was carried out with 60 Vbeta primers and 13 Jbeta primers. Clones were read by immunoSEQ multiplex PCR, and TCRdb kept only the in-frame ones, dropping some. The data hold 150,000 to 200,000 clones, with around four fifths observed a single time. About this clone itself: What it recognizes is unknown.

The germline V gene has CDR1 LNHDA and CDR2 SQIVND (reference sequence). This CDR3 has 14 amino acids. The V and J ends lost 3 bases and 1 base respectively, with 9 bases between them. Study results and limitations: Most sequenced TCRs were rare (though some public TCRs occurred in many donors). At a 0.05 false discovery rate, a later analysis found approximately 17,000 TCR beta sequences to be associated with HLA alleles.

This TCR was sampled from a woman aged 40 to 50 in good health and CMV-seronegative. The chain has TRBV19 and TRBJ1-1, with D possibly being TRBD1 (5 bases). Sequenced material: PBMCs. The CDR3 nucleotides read TGTGCCAGTAGTATGGCAGGGCGGAACACTGAAGCTTTCTTT. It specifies CASSMAGRNTEAFF.